This entry concerns a single TCR beta chain. It has no known antigen specificity. Per-nucleotide qualities are absent, and no much larger clonotype sits a single base away. This entry comes from a study of T cells in Graves' hyperthyroidism and ophthalmopathy (dated by TCRdb to the late 2010s). Study-level background: Peripheral blood samples were taken at the time of initial diagnosis, prior to any treatment. To identify distinguishing TCR V-J signatures, a discovery cohort of some 99 patients was used, comprising 43 with Graves' ophthalmopathy and roughly 60 with stable Graves' hyperthyroidism. The paper describes TCR Vbeta CDR3 sequencing of 130 to 150 peripheral blood samples, made up of roughly 40 ophthalmopathy patients, some 76 hyperthyroidism patients and 17 progressor patients. The roughly 90 discovery patients were divided at random into training and test sets in a 7:3 ratio. An independent validation cohort of about 20 hyperthyroidism patients and more than 15 patients who later progressed to ophthalmopathy tested prospective prediction of ophthalmopathy. After blood sampling, hyperthyroidism patients were treated with methimazole at a starting dose of 30 mg daily, and ophthalmopathy patients were treated with high-dose intravenous methylprednisolone. Thyroid tissue and blood T-cell repertoires from several Graves' hyperthyroidism patients were also compared in the study. Study-wide conclusions, independent of this receptor: Most expanded thyroid clonotypes (frequency above 0.001) were also detected in blood, a finding suggesting that blood repertoires may reflect thyroid immune responses. A 13 V-J signature model separated ophthalmopathy from stable hyperthyroidism, with 87.88% sensitivity and 81% to 83% specificity in cross-validation and 80%/75% in testing. No statistical method was used to fix the sample size in advance, and group allocation was not hidden from the investigators. During validation, the model predicted progression to ophthalmopathy a median of about 5.9 months ahead of onset, with more than 60% sensitivity and more than 72% specificity.

CDR3 length: 14 amino acids, cysteine to phenylalanine. The CDR3 DNA has 42 bases and is translated from base 1. V gives up 5 bases and J gives up 0 bases, and the segment between their germline ends measures 10 bases. Looking up the germline V gene (reference sequence) yields CDR1 LNHDA and CDR2 SQIVND. A patient counted as having stable Graves' hyperthyroidism if no progression to ophthalmopathy occurred over 18 months of follow-up. Hyperthyroidism patients were newly diagnosed, with disease duration under 2 months, and aged 18 to 65 years. Any patient with an uncontrolled infection, another autoimmune disease, pregnancy or lactation was excluded. Diagnoses were established on the basis of clinical symptoms, serum thyroxine and TRAb, thyroid ultrasound, and orbital computed tomography. PBMCs were isolated from roughly 10 ml of fresh peripheral blood by Ficoll-Paque density gradient centrifugation. Total RNA was extracted using Trizol reagent, and RNA quality was assessed on an Agilent 2100 Bioanalyzer.

The TCR beta CDR3 regions were amplified from RNA transcripts. The first round of RT-PCR for the TCR CDR3 was performed with the HTBI primer set and the Qiagen OneStep RT-PCR kit. A second multiplex PCR round built the libraries, followed by size selection and purification. The libraries were sequenced on an Illumina HiSeq2000 using paired-end 100 bp reads. As for the authors' bioinformatics: SOAPnuke was used to process the raw data, throwing out any read that contained adapters or uncalled bases, had a mean Phred below 15, or lacked an exact constant-primer or identifier match. High-quality paired reads were merged with COPE v1.2.5, and unique nucleotide sequences were defined as clonotypes. MiTCR v1.1 was used to align the clonotypes against IMGT TRBV, TRBD and TRBJ reference segments. Analysis was restricted to V-J combinations with a frequency above 0.0001, which covered 98% to 99.2% of repertoires. A TCS score was defined as the ratio between F50 (clonal expansion) and ExV (chaos), using BLOSUM62-based TCRdist between CDR3 peptides within each V-J. Welch's t-statistics and random forest reduced 514 V-J features to under 15, which were used in a naive Bayes classifier (R e1071). TCRdb ran its own pipeline on the public reads, namely fastp trimming at Q25 and MiXCR clone calling, and kept in-frame beta chains. Each entry merges the rows of one CDR3 protein and shows their most common DNA and genes. TCRdb, not the original authors, processed these V and J calls. The sample records a few hundred thousand distinct CDR3 sequences, about 15% of which are singletons. The ten largest clones add up to over 12% of the sample.

The sequence links TRBV19 to TRBJ1-2; the D gene is perhaps TRBD1, from 5 matching bases. This TCR came from a woman between 18 and 29 years old with Graves' hyperthyroidism. Specimen: blood. CDR3 sequence: CASSLGPTNYGYTF. In nucleotides, the sequence is TGTGCCAGTAGTTTGGGACCTACTAACTATGGCTACACCTTC. Here the CDR3 is joined to the reference TRBV19 and TRBJ1-2 genes, and the full variable domain is: DGGITQSPKYLFRKEGQNVTLSCEQNLNHDAMYWYRQDPGQGLRLIYYSQIVNDFQKGDIAEGYSVSREKKESFPLTVTSAQKNPTAFYLCASSLGPTNYGYTFGSGTRLTVV.